This TCR beta chain derives from a study of cytomegalovirus exposure and HLA in healthy donors. The germline V gene encodes CDR1 GTSNPN and CDR2 SVGIG (reference sequence). V lost 1 base and J lost 6, with 12 bases in between. The CDR3 loop spans 13 amino acids. 60 Vbeta and 13 Jbeta primers were used in PCR. The repertoire was sequenced with immunoSEQ multiplex PCR; TCRdb's copy has only in-frame clones and lacks some. The sample has about 140,000 clones; approximately 82% are singletons. The sequence was obtained from a man between 18 and 29 years old in good health and CMV-seropositive. Sequenced input: PBMCs. The chain uses TRBV30 and TRBJ1-1; tentative D call: TRBD1 (6 bases). The CDR3 loop is CAWSARGGAEAFF. The CDR3 region has the DNA TGTGCCTGGAGTGCGAGGGGGGGGGCTGAAGCTTTCTTT.